This T cell receptor (beta chain) was profiled in a study of cytomegalovirus exposure and HLA in healthy donors. V lost 5 bases to trimming and J lost 7 bases; unmatched junction nucleotides: 6. Germline V CDR1 and CDR2: KGHSH, LQKENI. The CDR3 extends over 14 amino acids. A word on this clone: What it binds is unknown.

PCR primers comprised 60 Vbeta and 13 Jbeta primers. Using immunoSEQ multiplex PCR, the repertoire was profiled, and TCRdb retains in-frame clones only, with some absent. The sample includes 180,000 or so clones, roughly 82% of them seen just once. Study-level points and caveats: In a later analysis, TCR beta V- and J-gene trimming was associated with a missense DCLRE1C variant. Per a prior analysis, the majority of TCR beta V segments were productive roughly 90% or roughly 30% of the time. In most subjects, TCR beta sequences reportedly gave accurate predictions of HLA-A and HLA-B alleles.

This clonotype was obtained from a man aged 40-49 years in good health and CMV-seronegative. Sequencing input: PBMCs. This rearrangement joins TRBV18 to TRBJ1-5; 9 positions agree with TRBD1. CDR3 bases: TGTGCCAGCTCATCACAGGGGGCTGGGCAGCCCCAGCATTTT. Its protein product is CASSSQGAGQPQHF.